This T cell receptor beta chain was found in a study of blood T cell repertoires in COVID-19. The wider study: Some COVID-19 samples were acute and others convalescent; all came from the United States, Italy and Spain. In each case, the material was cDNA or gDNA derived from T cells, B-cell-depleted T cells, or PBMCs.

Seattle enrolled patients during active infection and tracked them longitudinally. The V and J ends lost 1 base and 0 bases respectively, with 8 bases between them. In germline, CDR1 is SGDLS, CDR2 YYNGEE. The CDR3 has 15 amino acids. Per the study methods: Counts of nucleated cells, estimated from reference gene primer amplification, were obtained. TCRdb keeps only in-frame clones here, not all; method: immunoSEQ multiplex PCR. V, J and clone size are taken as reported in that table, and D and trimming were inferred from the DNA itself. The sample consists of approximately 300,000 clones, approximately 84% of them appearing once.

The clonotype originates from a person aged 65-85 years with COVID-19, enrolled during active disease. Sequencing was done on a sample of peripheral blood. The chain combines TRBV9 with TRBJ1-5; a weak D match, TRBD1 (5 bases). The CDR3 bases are TGTGCCAGCAGCGTATCGACAGATAGCAATCAGCCCCAGCATTTT. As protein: CASSVSTDSNQPQHF.